This T cell receptor beta chain is drawn from a study of blood T cell repertoires in COVID-19. Study information: The analysed material was cDNA or gDNA that came from T cells, B-cell-depleted T cells, or PBMCs.

Germline CDR1 MNHEY, CDR2 SMNVEV (reference sequence). The V gene end was trimmed by 4 bases and the J gene end by 7 bases; junction bases not matched to a gene: 8. CDR3 length: 14 residues. Patients from Seattle were sampled longitudinally, starting during active infection. The data were produced by immunoSEQ multiplex PCR, yet TCRdb's version contains in-frame clones alone and is incomplete. The sample lists 350,000 to 400,000 clones; approximately 88% were seen once. A single count supports this clone. Other DNA sequences in this specimen translate into the identical CDR3. This TCR derives from a woman in her twenties or thirties with COVID-19, enrolled during active disease. The sample was peripheral blood. The V gene is TRBV27, the J gene TRBJ1-2; 8 nucleotides line up with TRBD1. This chain's CDR3 is CASSSRTGRGGYTF. CDR3 nucleotides: TGTGCCAGCAGTTCGCGGACAGGGAGAGGTGGCTACACCTTC.